These T cell receptor beta chains were read from a single sample in a study of T cell responses to AZD1222 COVID-19 vaccine. TCRdb's table, derived via immunoSEQ multiplex PCR, lists solely in-frame clones and lacks some. The data contain some 170,000 clones, more than 80% of them singletons. The sequencing here drew on peripheral blood, taken 28 days after the second dose of the MenACWY control vaccine. The receptor source for this set is an adult who received the MenACWY meningococcal vaccine as a control. The CDR3 runs from the conserved cysteine through the conserved F or W.

v_gene	j_gene	CDR3aa
TRBV10-2	TRBJ1-1	CASSPDRAVTEAFF
TRBV11-2	TRBJ2-7	CASSLASSGSYEQYF
TRBV4-3	TRBJ2-1	CASSQERALAGGDGGNEQFF
TRBV19	TRBJ2-1	CASSIRADEQFF
TRBV6-5	TRBJ1-6	CASSYRGQGDSPLHF
TRBV9	TRBJ2-2	CASSVDSYGTGELFF
TRBV30	TRBJ2-1	CAWSVSYNEQFF
TRBV24-1	TRBJ2-7	CATSDGTVRVGKTYEQYF
TRBV4-3	TRBJ2-2	CASSQPNAGTGVLDTGELFF
TRBV28	TRBJ1-2	CASSPPGGDYGYTF
TRBV19	TRBJ1-2	CASSKGRDSSEGYGYTF
TRBV6-5	TRBJ2-3	CASSPRGRTTDTQYF
TRBV4-1	TRBJ1-6	CASSPFTGQKENSPLHF
TRBV14	TRBJ2-2	CASSPKPGQAANTGELFF